The present TCR beta chain was sequenced within a study of CD8+ T cells in alopecia areata. Study at large: The duration of tofacitinib was 6 to 18 months, with 6 months off drug afterward.

Investigators isolated RNA and reverse transcribed it into cDNA to act as the sequencing template. Generated by immunoSEQ multiplex PCR, the TCRdb table keeps only in-frame clones and is missing some. Of some 180,000 clones in the sample, roughly 65% were seen once. The sample here was CD4+ T cells sorted from blood, taken at week 0. This clonotype was sampled from a human donor with alopecia areata.

The CDR3 spells CASSLSFTGELFF. DNA for the CDR3: TGTGCCAGCAGCTTAAGCTTTACCGGGGAGCTGTTTTTT. The genes are TRBV7-3 and TRBJ2-2; D call uncertain. V gave up 1 base and J gave up 5 bases, with 5 bases separating them. There are 13 residues in the CDR3. Germline V lookup: CDR1 SGHTA, CDR2 FQGTGA. Supplemented by reference TRBV7-3 and TRBJ2-2, the full variable domain reads GAGVSQTPSNKVTEKGKYVELRCDPISGHTALYWYRQSLGQGPEFLIYFQGTGAADDSGLPNDRFFAVRPEGSVSTLKIQRTERGDSAVYLCASSLSFTGELFFGEGSRLTVL.